This T cell receptor (beta chain) was obtained from a study of CD8+ T cells in alopecia areata. Study-level information: Treated patients were dosed with oral tofacitinib, taking 5 to 10 mg twice daily.

Sequencing templates came from extracted RNA that was reverse transcribed into cDNA. Here immunoSEQ multiplex PCR was the method, and the copy in TCRdb shows in-frame clones only, minus some. The data contain about 110,000 clones, around 50% of them seen just once; the ten biggest clones take up 10% to 15%. The treatment here: oral pan-JAK inhibitor, 5-10 mg twice daily. The ends were cut back, 5 bases at V and 0 bases at J, with 14 bases in the middle. The CDR3 spans 16 residues. Germline lookup yields CDR1 SGHVS and CDR2 FQNEAQ. The source is a human donor with alopecia areata. The chain joins TRBV7-8 to TRBJ1-5; no clear D. The specimen was CD8+ T cells sorted from blood, collected at week 24, from a patient treated with tofacitinib. The CDR3 is CASSLFQPDSNQPQHF. In DNA, the CDR3 is TGTGCCAGCAGCCTTTTTCAGCCCGATAGCAATCAGCCCCAGCATTTT.